The sequence of this T cell receptor beta chain was determined in a study of cytomegalovirus exposure and HLA in healthy donors. Primers included in the PCR were 60 Vbeta and 13 Jbeta primers. The protocol was immunoSEQ multiplex PCR, while the TCRdb copy is restricted to in-frame clones and leaves out a portion. The sample has some 87,000 clones, 55% to 75% seen once; the top ten hold roughly 16%. For this clone: Its antigen is unidentified.

Points from the study as a whole: The authors enumerated some 160 TCR beta chains as linked to cytomegalovirus. Prior analysis indicated that the majority of TCR beta V segments exhibited productivity approximately 87% or approximately 30% of the time. Among the CMV-associated chains, three were confirmed in vitro as specific for CMV antigens.

Source material: PBMCs. This sequence originates from a woman aged 50 to 60 in good health and CMV-seropositive.

The CDR3 DNA is TGTGCCAGCAGCGCGGACAGGGACGGCTACACCTTC. This translates into CASSADRDGYTF. The chain joins TRBV13 to TRBJ1-2, with TRBD1 identical over 8 bases. V gave up 5 bases and J gave up 8 bases; unmatched junction bases: 4. Germline CDR1 and CDR2: PRHDT and FYEKMQ (reference sequence). This CDR3 has 12 residues.